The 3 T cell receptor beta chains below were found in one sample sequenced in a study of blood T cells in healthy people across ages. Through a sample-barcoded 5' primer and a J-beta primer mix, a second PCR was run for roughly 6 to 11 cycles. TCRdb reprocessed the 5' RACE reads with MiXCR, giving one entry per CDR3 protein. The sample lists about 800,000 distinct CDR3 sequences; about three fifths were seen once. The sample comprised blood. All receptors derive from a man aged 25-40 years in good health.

The CDR3 here is CASSYRRDSLYNEQFF. Written as DNA, the CDR3 is TGTGCCAGCAGTTACCGGAGAGATTCTCTATACAATGAGCAGTTCTTC. V is TRBV6-2 or TRBV6-3 and J is TRBJ2-1; no definite D call. CDR1 is MNHEY, CDR2 SVGEGT, per germline. CDR3 length: 16 amino acids. Trimming stripped 2 bases from V and 4 bases from J, with 15 bases between.

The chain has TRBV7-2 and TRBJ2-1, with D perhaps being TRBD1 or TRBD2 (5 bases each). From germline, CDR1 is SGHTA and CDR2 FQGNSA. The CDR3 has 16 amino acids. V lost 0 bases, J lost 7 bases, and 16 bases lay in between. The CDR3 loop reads CASSLASGRGSNEQFF. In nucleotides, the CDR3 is TGTGCCAGCAGCTTAGCTTCGGGACGTGGATCAAATGAGCAGTTCTTC.

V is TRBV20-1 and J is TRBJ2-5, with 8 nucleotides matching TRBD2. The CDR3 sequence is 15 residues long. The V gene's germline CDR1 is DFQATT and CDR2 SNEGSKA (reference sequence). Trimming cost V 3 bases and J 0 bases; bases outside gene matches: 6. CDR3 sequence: CSASGRGGNQETQYF. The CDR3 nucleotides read TGCAGTGCTAGTGGTCGCGGGGGGAACCAAGAGACCCAGTACTTC.